Included here is one T cell receptor beta chain sequence, with context. Its antigen is not known. V shed 1 base, J shed 9 bases, and the junction held 9 bases outside the gene matches. CDR3 length equals 14 residues. Germline CDR1 reads DFQATT; CDR2 reads SNEGSKA (reference sequence). This sample was taken from a study of blood T cells in healthy people across ages. Study-level information: About one barcoded beta molecule per two T cells was the capture yield of template switching.

Study observations and caveats: Researchers deemed the diversity estimates from one million T cells underestimates.

Using a J-beta primer mix together with a sample-barcoded 5' primer, a second PCR was run for roughly 7 to 12 cycles. MiXCR was run by TCRdb on the 5' RACE reads, yielding one entry per CDR3 protein. The sample comprises approximately 600,000 distinct CDR3 sequences, roughly 53% of which are singletons, and approximately 40% rests with the top ten. Sequenced sample: blood. V and J are TRBV20-1 and TRBJ2-1, with 7 positions matching TRBD2. This TCR derives from a man between 60 and 75 years old in good health. CDR3 residues: CSARAGLPRVEQFF. The CDR3, as DNA: TGCAGTGCTAGAGCGGGACTACCGAGGGTTGAGCAGTTCTTC.